This entry lists 12 T cell receptor beta chains sequenced from one sample in a study of cytomegalovirus exposure and HLA in healthy donors. Primers included in the PCR were 60 Vbeta and 13 Jbeta primers. The repertoire was sequenced with immunoSEQ multiplex PCR; TCRdb's copy has only in-frame clones and lacks some. The sample lists about 270,000 clones, roughly 90% occurring once. Sample: PBMCs. Receptor source: a man aged 40-49 years in good health and CMV-seropositive.

J is TRBJ2-1 and V is TRBV18, with 7 bases lining up with TRBD2. CDR1 and CDR2 from the germline V gene are KGHSH and LQKENI. V lost 2 bases to trimming and J lost 3 bases; unmatched junction nucleotides: 4. The CDR3 extends over 15 amino acids. The CDR3 here is CASSPSSGIYNEQFF. In nucleotides, the CDR3 is TGTGCCAGCTCACCATCCAGCGGGATCTACAATGAGCAGTTCTTC.

The chain couples TRBV9 to TRBJ2-5; 12 bases are shared with TRBD2. Germline V lookup: CDR1 SGDLS, CDR2 YYNGEE. V was pared by 2 bases and J by 5 bases, with 4 bases of the junction left unmatched. There are 15 residues in the CDR3. This CDR3 reads CASSVGLAGHETQYF. For the CDR3, the DNA is TGTGCCAGCAGCGTCGGACTAGCGGGACACGAGACCCAGTACTTC.

The V gene is TRBV4-2, the J gene TRBJ2-1, with a tentative D call TRBD1 (6 bases). Trimming removed 3 bases from V and 0 bases from J, with 12 bases in between. The CDR3 spans 16 residues. Germline V CDR1 and CDR2: LGHNA, YNFKEQ. For the CDR3, the DNA is TGTGCCAGCAGCCAGGAAACAGGGAACTCCTACAATGAGCAGTTCTTC. Translating it yields CASSQETGNSYNEQFF.

The chain joins TRBV19 to TRBJ2-1, with D perhaps matching TRBD2 (6 bases). V was trimmed by 7 bases and J by 7 bases, leaving 23 bases between them. The V gene's germline CDR1 is LNHDA and CDR2 SQIVND (reference sequence). This CDR3 contains 16 residues. The CDR3 DNA is TGTGCCAGTACCGAAACCCCGGGTAGCGGTACTAATGAGCAGTTCTTC. This encodes CASTETPGSGTNEQFF.

This clone was counted only a few times. J is TRBJ1-3 and V is TRBV5-1; no reliable D call. This CDR3 has 15 amino acids. Germline CDR1 is SGHRS and CDR2 is YFSETQ. V lost 0 bases and J 0 bases, leaving 7 bases between the germline ends. The CDR3 spells CASSLVGVSGNTIYF. The CDR3 DNA is TGCGCCAGCAGCTTGGTGGGAGTCTCTGGAAACACCATATATTTT.

The CDR3 spells CATLPGLYNEQFF. The CDR3 DNA is TGTGCCACCCTCCCGGGGTTATACAATGAGCAGTTCTTC. The chain combines TRBV6-1 with TRBJ2-1; D possibly corresponds to TRBD2 (5 bases). The CDR3 extends over 13 amino acids. The V and J ends lost 10 bases and 4 bases respectively, with 14 bases between them. Germline values: CDR1 MNHNS, CDR2 SASEGT.

The rearrangement uses TRBV19 and TRBJ1-1; 9 bases fit TRBD1. Trimming took 10 bases from V and 3 from J; bases not matched to a gene: 3. The CDR3 runs 12 residues. CDR1 and CDR2 (germline): LNHDA, SQIVND (reference sequence). Written as DNA, the CDR3 is TGTGCCATAAGGACAGGGGACACTGAAGCTTTCTTT. It yields the protein CAIRTGDTEAFF.

This clone has a handful of counts. The chain carries TRBV27 and TRBJ2-7; the match to TRBD2 covers 8 bases. The junction had 13 bases not matched to a gene; V was cut back by 3 bases and J by 6 bases. This CDR3 has 16 residues. Germline-derived CDR1 and CDR2 are MNHEY and SMNVEV (reference sequence). CDR3 residues: CASSFYYSSGRGEQYF. The CDR3 coding sequence is TGTGCCAGCAGTTTTTACTATTCGAGCGGGAGAGGCGAGCAGTACTTC.

The rearrangement links TRBV5-1 to TRBJ2-7, with 12 bases identical to TRBD2. The germline CDR1 and CDR2 sequences are SGHRS and YFSETQ. Trimming at V came to 3 bases and at J to 0 bases, leaving 16 bases not matched to a gene. The CDR3 is made up of 20 amino acids. CDR3 DNA: TGCGCCAGCAGCTCCTACTCCGGGACTAGCGGGCTACCTCGCTCCTACGAGCAGTACTTC. This sequence encodes CASSSYSGTSGLPRSYEQYF. Using reference TRBV5-1 and TRBJ2-7 for the parts outside the CDR3, the full variable domain is KAGVTQTPRYLIKTRGQQVTLSCSPISGHRSVSWYQQTPGQGLQFLFEYFSETQRNKGNFPGRFSGRQFSNSRSEMNVSTLELGDSALYLCASSSYSGTSGLPRSYEQYFGPGTRLTVT.

The chain links TRBV30 to TRBJ1-3; no clear D. The CDR3 consists of 15 residues. Germline V gene data show CDR1 as GTSNPN and CDR2 as SVGIG (reference sequence). Trimming stripped 4 bases from V and 4 bases from J, with 17 bases between. CDR3 amino acids: CAWNRPGYGGNTIYF. For the CDR3, the DNA is TGTGCCTGGAACCGCCCGGGTTATGGAGGAAACACCATATATTTT.

The rearrangement joins TRBV7-3 to TRBJ1-1; perhaps TRBD1 as D (6 bases). The V and J ends lost 5 bases and 4 bases respectively, with 17 bases between them. Germline-derived CDR1 and CDR2 are SGHTA and FQGTGA. This CDR3 region has 15 residues. The CDR3 is CASSPPGAGITEAFF. CDR3 DNA: TGTGCCAGCAGCCCCCCAGGGGCAGGAATCACTGAAGCTTTCTTT.

There are a few counts of this clone. This chain joins TRBV21-1 and TRBJ1-5. TRBV21-1 constitutes a pseudogene. The CDR3 sequence is 12 residues long. DNA of the CDR3: TGTGCCAGCAGCACTCCTAATCAGCCCCAGCATTTT. Translation gives CASSTPNQPQHF.